This record covers a single TCR beta chain. Trimming took 4 bases from V and 2 from J; bases not matched to a gene: 4. The CDR3 length is 14 residues. The germline V gene encodes CDR1 LNHNV and CDR2 YYDKDF (reference sequence). Produced via immunoSEQ multiplex PCR; TCRdb's table is partial and in-frame only. The data contain fewer than 200,000 clones, roughly four fifths of them singletons. The sample is drawn from a study of cytomegalovirus exposure and HLA in healthy donors. Material for sequencing was PBMCs. This chain links TRBV15 with TRBJ2-7, with TRBD2 identical over 8 bases. The origin of this receptor is a woman under 30 in good health and CMV-seropositive. The CDR3 coding sequence is TGTGCCACCAGCAAGCGGGGGACGACCTACGAGCAGTACTTC. Protein sequence: CATSKRGTTYEQYF.